The following is a T cell receptor (beta chain) sequence with its context. The V gene lost 6 bases and the J gene lost 7 bases, with 19 bases spanning the gap. The CDR3 length is 15 residues. Germline-derived CDR1 and CDR2 are MRHNA and SNTAGT. This sample stems from a study of cytomegalovirus exposure and HLA in healthy donors. The PCR used 60 Vbeta and 13 Jbeta primers. Assay: immunoSEQ multiplex PCR; the TCRdb copy retains only in-frame clones and omits some. The sample has some 200,000 clones, about 76% seen once. This TCR was sampled from a male donor in good health and CMV-seropositive. The sample taken for sequencing was PBMCs. V gene TRBV6-4 combines with J gene TRBJ1-5; D is perhaps TRBD1 (6 bases). CDR3 region: CASSPVGGAGQPQHF. For the CDR3, the DNA is TGTGCCAGCAGCCCCGTCGGGGGGGCTGGGCAGCCCCAGCATTTT.